There are a few counts of the clone carrying this TCR beta chain. What it binds is unknown. These data are taken from a study of T-cell reconstitution after alpha-beta-depleted transplantation in children. Study observations and caveats: Elevated TCRbeta diversity at day 60 was traced, in some patients, to surviving recipient T cells and thymic progenitors. Reportedly, roughly two months post-transplant, alpha-beta T cells arose from several hundred expanded graft clones.

The TCRbeta library was prepared with unique molecular identifiers. A single record per CDR3 protein comes from TCRdb applying MiXCR to the PCR reads. The sample consists of a few hundred thousand distinct CDR3 sequences, approximately 13% of them appearing once. The receptor comes from a male patient younger than 18 who had a stem cell transplant for acute myeloid leukemia, so the T cells may come from the graft donor. The sequencing here drew on PBMCs, mostly from graft donor cells, taken 360 days after TCRalphabeta/CD19-depleted stem cell transplant.

CDR3 sequence: CASSQGPSTSGYYNEQFF. The CDR3 coding sequence is TGCGCCAGCAGCCAAGGCCCCAGTACTAGCGGATACTACAATGAGCAGTTCTTC. This chain links TRBV4-3 with TRBJ2-1, with TRBD2 matching over 8 bases. The germline CDR1 and CDR2 sequences are LGHNA and YSLEER. This CDR3 has 18 residues. The V segment lost 1 base and the J segment 3 bases; nucleotides outside the gene matches: 11.